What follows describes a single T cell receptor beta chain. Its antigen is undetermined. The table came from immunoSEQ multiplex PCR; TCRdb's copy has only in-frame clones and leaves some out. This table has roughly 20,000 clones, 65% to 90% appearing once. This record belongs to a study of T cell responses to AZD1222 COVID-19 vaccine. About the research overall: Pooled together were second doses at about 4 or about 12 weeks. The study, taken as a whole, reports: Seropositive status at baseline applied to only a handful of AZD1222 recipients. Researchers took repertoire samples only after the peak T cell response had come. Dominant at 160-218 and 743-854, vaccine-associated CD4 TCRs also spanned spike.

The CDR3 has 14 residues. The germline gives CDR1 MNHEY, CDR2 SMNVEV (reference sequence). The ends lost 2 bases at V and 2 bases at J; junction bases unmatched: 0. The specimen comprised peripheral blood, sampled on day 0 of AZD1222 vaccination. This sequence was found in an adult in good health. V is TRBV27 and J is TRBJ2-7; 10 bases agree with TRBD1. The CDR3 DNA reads TGTGCCAGCAGTTTAGGGACAGGGGCCTACGAGCAGTACTTC. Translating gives CASSLGTGAYEQYF.